This paragraph reports one T cell receptor (beta chain). As for the donors, each was a healthy bone marrow donor. This entry comes from a study of cytomegalovirus exposure and HLA in healthy donors. The study ran its PCR with 60 Vbeta and 13 Jbeta primers. Sequencing used immunoSEQ multiplex PCR; TCRdb keeps in-frame clones, though not all of them. Recorded for this sample: approximately 170,000 clones. The CDR3 length is 15 residues. The germline gives CDR1 SGHTA, CDR2 FQGNSA. The V segment lost 1 base and the J segment 4 bases; nucleotides outside the gene matches: 3. The chain employs TRBV7-2 and TRBJ1-3, with TRBD1 matching 8 bases. This TCR derives from a woman aged 18-30 years in good health and CMV-seropositive. Sample: PBMCs. The CDR3 DNA reads as TGTGCCAGCAGCTTAGGCCAGGGGGCCGGAAACACCATATATTTT. Translating it yields CASSLGQGAGNTIYF. Together with reference TRBV7-2 and TRBJ1-3, the CDR3 gives the full variable domain: GAGVSQSPSNKVTEKGKDVELRCDPISGHTALYWYRQSLGQGLEFLIYFQGNSAPDKSGLPSDRFSAERTGGSVSTLTIQRTQQEDSAVYLCASSLGQGAGNTIYFGEGSWLTVV.